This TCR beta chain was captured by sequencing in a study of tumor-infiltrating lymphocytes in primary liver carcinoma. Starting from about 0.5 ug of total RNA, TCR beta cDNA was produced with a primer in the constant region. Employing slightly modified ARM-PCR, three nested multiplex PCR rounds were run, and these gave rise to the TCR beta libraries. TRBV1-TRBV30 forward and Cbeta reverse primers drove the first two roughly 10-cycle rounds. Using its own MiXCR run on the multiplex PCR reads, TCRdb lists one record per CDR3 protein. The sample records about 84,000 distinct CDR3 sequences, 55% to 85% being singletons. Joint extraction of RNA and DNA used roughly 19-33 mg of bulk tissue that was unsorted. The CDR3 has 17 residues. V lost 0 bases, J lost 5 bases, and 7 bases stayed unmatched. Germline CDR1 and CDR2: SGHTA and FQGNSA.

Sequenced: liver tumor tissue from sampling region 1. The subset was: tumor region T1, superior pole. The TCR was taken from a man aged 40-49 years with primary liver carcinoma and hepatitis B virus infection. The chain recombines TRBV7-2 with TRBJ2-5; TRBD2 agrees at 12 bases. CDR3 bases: TGTGCCAGCAGCTTAGCGTCTAGCGGGAGGGCCGGGGAGACCCAGTACTTC. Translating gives CASSLASSGRAGETQYF.